This entry is about one TCR beta chain. The CDR3 sequence is 15 residues long. Trimming shortened V by 3 bases and J by 0 bases, and 10 bases separated the two germline ends. Per the germline V gene, CDR1 is SGHDT and CDR2 is YYEEEE. This sample is drawn from a study of blood T cell repertoires in COVID-19. Overall study context: T cells, B-cell-depleted T cells, or PBMCs provided the cDNA or gDNA that served as material.

Method: immunoSEQ multiplex PCR; TCRdb's copy keeps in-frame clones and lacks some. The data show 350,000 to 450,000 clones, 86% seen once. What was sequenced was peripheral blood. The receptor comes from a woman aged 55-70 years with COVID-19, enrolled during active disease. The chain is built from TRBV5-6 and TRBJ1-5; D ambiguous. CDR3 sequence reads: CASSWGGNSNQPQHF. The CDR3 DNA follows: TGTGCCAGCAGCTGGGGAGGGAATAGCAATCAGCCCCAGCATTTT.